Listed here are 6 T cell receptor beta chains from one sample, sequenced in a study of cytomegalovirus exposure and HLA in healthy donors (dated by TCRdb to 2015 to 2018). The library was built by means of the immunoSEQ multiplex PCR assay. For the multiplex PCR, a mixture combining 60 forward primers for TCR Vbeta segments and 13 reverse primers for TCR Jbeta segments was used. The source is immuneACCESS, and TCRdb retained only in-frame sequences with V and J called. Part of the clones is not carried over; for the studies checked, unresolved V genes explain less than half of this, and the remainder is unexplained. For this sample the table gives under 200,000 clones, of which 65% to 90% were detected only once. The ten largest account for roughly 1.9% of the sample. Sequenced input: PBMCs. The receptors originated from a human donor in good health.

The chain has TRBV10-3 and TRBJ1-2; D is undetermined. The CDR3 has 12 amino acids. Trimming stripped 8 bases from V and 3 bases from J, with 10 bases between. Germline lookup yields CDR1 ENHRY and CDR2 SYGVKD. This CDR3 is CAIGRTDYGYTF. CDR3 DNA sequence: TGTGCCATCGGTAGAACGGACTATGGCTACACCTTC.

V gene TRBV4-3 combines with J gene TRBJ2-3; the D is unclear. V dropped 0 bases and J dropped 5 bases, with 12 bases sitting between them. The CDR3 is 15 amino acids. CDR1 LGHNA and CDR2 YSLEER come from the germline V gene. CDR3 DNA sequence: TGCGCCAGCAGCCAAGATAGACTTCGGCTAGATACGCAGTATTTT. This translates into CASSQDRLRLDTQYF.

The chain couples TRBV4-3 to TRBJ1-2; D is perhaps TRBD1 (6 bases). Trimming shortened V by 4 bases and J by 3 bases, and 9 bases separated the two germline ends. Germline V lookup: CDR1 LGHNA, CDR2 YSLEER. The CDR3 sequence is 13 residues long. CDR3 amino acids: CASSPDRYYGYTF. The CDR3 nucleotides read TGCGCCAGCAGCCCCGACAGGTACTATGGCTACACCTTC.

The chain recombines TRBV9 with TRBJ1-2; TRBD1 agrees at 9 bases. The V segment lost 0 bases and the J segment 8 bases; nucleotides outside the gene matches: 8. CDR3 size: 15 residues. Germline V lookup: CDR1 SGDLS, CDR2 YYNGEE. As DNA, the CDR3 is TGTGCCAGCAGCGTAGGGACAGGGGAGAATGGAGGCTACACCTTC. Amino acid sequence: CASSVGTGENGGYTF.

This CDR3 reads CASSPRQGNYGYTF. In DNA, the CDR3 is TGTGCCAGCAGCCCCCGACAGGGGAACTATGGCTACACCTTC. The chain joins TRBV5-6 to TRBJ1-2; 8 bases agree with TRBD1. This CDR3 spans 14 amino acids. The ends lost 4 bases at V and 2 bases at J; junction bases unmatched: 4. The germline CDR1 and CDR2 sequences are SGHDT and YYEEEE.

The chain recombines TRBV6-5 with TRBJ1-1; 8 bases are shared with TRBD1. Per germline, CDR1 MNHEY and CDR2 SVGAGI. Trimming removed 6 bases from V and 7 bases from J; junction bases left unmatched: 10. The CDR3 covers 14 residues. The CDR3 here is CASRKDRERLEAFF. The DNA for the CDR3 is TGTGCCAGCAGAAAGGACAGGGAGAGGCTTGAAGCTTTCTTT.